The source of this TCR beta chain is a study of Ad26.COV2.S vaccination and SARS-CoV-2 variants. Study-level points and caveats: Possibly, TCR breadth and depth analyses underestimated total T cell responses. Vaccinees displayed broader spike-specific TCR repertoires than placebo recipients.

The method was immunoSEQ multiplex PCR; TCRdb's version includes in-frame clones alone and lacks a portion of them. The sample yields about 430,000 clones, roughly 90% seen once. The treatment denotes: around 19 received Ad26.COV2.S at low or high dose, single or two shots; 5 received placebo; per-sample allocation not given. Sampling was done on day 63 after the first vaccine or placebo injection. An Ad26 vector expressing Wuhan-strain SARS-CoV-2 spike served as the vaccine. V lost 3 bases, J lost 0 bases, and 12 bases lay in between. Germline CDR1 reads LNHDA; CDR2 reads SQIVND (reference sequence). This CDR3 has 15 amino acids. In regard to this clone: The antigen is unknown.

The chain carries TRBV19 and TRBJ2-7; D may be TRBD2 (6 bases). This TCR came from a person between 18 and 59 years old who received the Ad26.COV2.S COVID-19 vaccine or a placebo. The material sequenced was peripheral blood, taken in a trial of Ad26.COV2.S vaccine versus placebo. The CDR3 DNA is TGTGCCAGTAGTATCGGAGGGGTTAGCTCCTACGAGCAGTACTTC. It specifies CASSIGGVSSYEQYF.